This TCR beta chain was profiled in a study of siplizumab effects on memory and regulatory T cells (dated by TCRdb to the late 2010s). About the full investigation: The effect of the anti-CD2 antibody siplizumab on alloreactive T-cell subsets was examined in allogeneic mixed lymphocyte reactions constructed from human PBMCs. Overall study results and their limits: Whether proliferating Tregs from siplizumab cultures actually had suppressive function was not functionally confirmed. Compared with memory T cells, unstimulated naive T cells appeared more diverse, and naive cells seemed to make a substantial contribution to the alloresponse. Roughly 75-97% of proliferating CD4+ or CD8+ clones could not be assigned a naive or memory phenotype. Siplizumab significantly lowered the cumulative frequency of alloreactive sequences that could be traced to unstimulated CD4+ memory T cells. Because sequences below about 10^-5 frequency were poorly captured, only a minor fraction of alloreactive clones could be mapped to unstimulated subsets. Of the alloreactive CD4+ clones that could be mapped, the Treg-derived share averaged about 63% with siplizumab compared with 26.9% in control reactions.

Measured from the cysteine to the phenylalanine, the CDR3 is 15 residues long. Only CDR3 DNA is held: 45 bases, read in frame from base 1. The germline V and J ends show losses of 5 bases and 1 base respectively, and no gene match explains 6 bases of the junction. The germline V gene encodes CDR1 SEHNR and CDR2 FQNEAQ (reference sequence). The library was obtained by the immunoSEQ multiplex PCR assay. About 9.1 x 10^4 TCR templates per sample were assayed on the deep sequencing platform. Genomic DNA extracted from sorted T cells was used for TCRbeta CDR3 sequencing. Under the source paper's analysis protocol: The R programming language was used for the clonal analysis of the TCRbeta CDR3 data. Comparing unstimulated samples against CFSE-low samples taken after the reaction was how alloreactive CD4+ and CD8+ clones were defined. Regulatory or non-regulatory origin of alloreactive CD4+ clones was assigned by matching sequences to the sorted unstimulated Treg and non-Treg repertoires. TCRdb stores this immuneACCESS table with in-frame sequences only. Part of the clones is absent; in the studies checked, under half of the shortfall reflects unresolved V genes, and no reason is known for the rest. Clone size and V and J calls were adopted from that table, with D and trimming inferred from the DNA. The sample table lists about 50,000 clones, about 90% of them with a count of one. The ten largest clonotypes hold 0.3% to 0.45% of the sample.

In addition, sequencing in three donor pairs included unstimulated CD8+ effector memory subsets alongside CD4+ naive, CD8+ naive, CD8+ TEMRA and CD4+ memory subsets. Sorted unstimulated T cells and proliferating T cells recovered from mixed lymphocyte reactions underwent TCRbeta CDR3 sequencing. Fresh whole blood from roughly ten HLA-typed healthy donors was used to isolate PBMCs. In the case of this clone: It has no known antigen specificity. One base away there is no much larger clone; base qualities are not given.

Recombination connected TRBV7-9 to TRBJ1-1, and 8 junctional nucleotides match TRBD1. The sequenced sample was naive CD8+ T cells sorted from blood. The sample's cell subset or site, from its label and the paper: unstimulated naive T cells. This sequence originates from a human donor in good health. The CDR3 region reads CASSTWTGTNTEAFF. The DNA sequence is given as TGTGCCAGCAGCACCTGGACAGGGACGAACACTGAAGCTTTCTTT.